The 18 T cell receptor beta chains below all came from one sample that was sequenced in a study of beta chain features in type 1 diabetes. Findings and caveats of the study: Moderate yet significant TCRB CDR3 shortening was seen in Type 1 diabetes patients in all four CD4+ subsets.

Their target antigens are unknown. Sequenced material consisted of expressed TCRB transcripts (all of the isolated RNA was reverse transcribed). Assay used: immunoSEQ multiplex PCR; TCRdb lists only in-frame clones, some missing. The sample holds about 390,000 clones, roughly a tenth seen once. The material sequenced was central memory CD4+ T cells from blood. The receptors here all came from a man aged 25 to 40 with type 1 diabetes.

The table lists this clone with many counts. The CDR3 region has the DNA TGCAGCGTTGAAGAGGTGGCAGGTCAGCATTTT. Protein: CSVEEVAGQHF. V usage is TRBV29-1 and J usage is TRBJ1-5; unclear D gene. From germline, CDR1 is SQVTM and CDR2 ANQGSEA. The CDR3 is 11 residues long. Between the trimmed V and J ends, which lost 0 bases and 13 bases, there was a span of 10 bases. Complete variable domain (other parts from reference TRBV29-1 and TRBJ1-5): SAVISQKPSRDICQRGTSLTIQCQVDSQVTMMFWYRQQPGQSLTLIATANQGSEATYESGFVIDKFPISRPNLTFSTLTVSNMSPEDSSIYLCSVEEVAGQHFGDGTRLSIL.

This clone was picked up a small number of times. V gene TRBV6-6 combines with J gene TRBJ2-1; 9 nucleotides align to TRBD1. Germline V gives CDR1 MNHNY, CDR2 SVGAGI (reference sequence). V lost 4 bases, J lost 12 bases, and 7 bases stayed unmatched. The CDR3 has 13 residues. CDR3 loop: CASSLRGQGWQFF. CDR3 DNA sequence: TGTGCCAGCAGTTTACGGGGACAGGGTTGGCAGTTCTTC.

This rearrangement joins TRBV6-5 to TRBJ2-7; no clear D gene. Germline lookup yields CDR1 MNHEY and CDR2 SVGAGI. The V and J ends lost 0 bases and 7 bases respectively, with 7 bases between them. The CDR3 sequence is 12 residues long. This CDR3 is CASSYSPLEQYF. The CDR3 DNA sequence: TGTGCCAGCAGTTACTCACCCCTGGAGCAGTACTTC.

Turning to this clone: Germline is not matched at one junction end, which may reflect a read error. The genes are TRBV6-4 and TRBJ2-3; TRBD2 matches 7 bases. CDR1 MRHNA and CDR2 SNTAGT come from the germline V gene. The CDR3 runs 16 residues. This CDR3 reads CAISRSSGKVGNTQYF. CDR3 sequence (DNA): TGTGCCATCAGTCGATCCAGCGGGAAGGTCGGTAATACGCAGTATTTT.

The genes are TRBV6-5 and TRBJ1-1; no reliable D call. Germline-derived CDR1 and CDR2 are MNHEY and SVGAGI. The CDR3 spans 12 residues. With 4 bases removed from V and 5 bases from J, the gap between germline ends came to 8 bases. This CDR3 is CASSFLETEAFF. CDR3 nucleotides: TGTGCCAGCAGTTTCCTAGAGACTGAAGCTTTCTTT.

This clone came up many times. The chain is built from TRBV19 and TRBJ1-5; 10 bases align to TRBD1. Germline assignment: CDR1 LNHDA and CDR2 SQIVND (reference sequence). The CDR3 contains 13 residues. The V and J ends lost 8 bases and 7 bases, in that order; junction bases with no gene match: 5. Written as DNA, the CDR3 is TGTGCCAGTGGGGACAGGGGATACCAGCCCCAGCATTTT. Translating it yields CASGDRGYQPQHF.

There are many counts of this clone. Other nucleotide sequences from this sample produce the same CDR3. The chain employs TRBV7-2 and TRBJ2-1, with 8 bases aligning to TRBD2. Germline values: CDR1 SGHTA, CDR2 FQGNSA. CDR3 size: 14 residues. V shed 5 bases, J shed 4 bases, and the junction held 4 bases outside the gene matches. The CDR3, as DNA: TGTGCCAGCAGCCCGCCGGGGGGGTACAATGAGCAGTTCTTC. It specifies CASSPPGGYNEQFF.

The rearrangement joins TRBV11-2 to TRBJ2-1, with a tentative D call TRBD2 (5 bases). CDR3 size: 13 residues. Trimming took off 3 bases at V and 7 bases at J, with 10 bases between the two ends. The germline gives CDR1 SGHAT, CDR2 FQNNGV. The DNA of the CDR3 is TGTGCCAGCAGCTTGCTTCGCGGGAATGAGCAGTTCTTC. Translated: CASSLLRGNEQFF. Looking up the rest from reference TRBV11-2 and TRBJ2-1 gives the full variable domain: EAGVAQSPRYKIIEKRQSVAFWCNPISGHATLYWYQQILGQGPKLLIQFQNNGVVDDSQLPKDRFSAERLKGVDSTLKIQPAKLEDSAVYLCASSLLRGNEQFFGPGTRLTVL.

The table lists this clone with a few counts. The rearrangement uses TRBV6-6 and TRBJ1-2; 7 nucleotides agree with TRBD1. Trimming took 5 bases from V and 7 from J; bases not matched to a gene: 7. This CDR3 is built from 13 residues. Per the germline V gene, CDR1 is MNHNY and CDR2 is SVGAGI (reference sequence). The CDR3, as DNA: TGTGCCAGCAGTCAGACAGGGTTTGCTGGCTACACCTTC. Protein sequence: CASSQTGFAGYTF.

The chain combines TRBV18 with TRBJ2-1; 7 positions agree with TRBD2. Germline trimming cut 2 bases from V and 2 bases from J; bases unmatched to any gene: 9. CDR1 is KGHSH and CDR2 is LQKENI in the germline V gene. CDR3 length: 17 amino acids. CDR3 DNA sequence: TGTGCCAGCTCACCATCCTTAGCGGGCCTAACCTACAATGAGCAGTTCTTC. It translates to CASSPSLAGLTYNEQFF.

A remark on this clone: Other DNA sequences of this sample code for an identical CDR3. V usage is TRBV27 and J usage is TRBJ2-2, with 7 bases lining up with TRBD1. CDR1 and CDR2 from the germline V gene are MNHEY and SMNVEV (reference sequence). With 4 bases clipped from V and 0 bases from J, the junction kept 5 bases outside the gene matches. The CDR3 totals 16 residues. CDR3 sequence: CASSSLGTANTGELFF. CDR3 nucleotides: TGTGCCAGCAGTTCCTTAGGGACAGCGAACACCGGGGAGCTGTTTTTT.

The chain is built from TRBV19 and TRBJ2-7; perhaps TRBD1 as D (5 bases). V lost 10 bases and J lost 1, with 8 bases in between. CDR3 length: 11 residues. CDR1 and CDR2 (germline): LNHDA, SQIVND (reference sequence). The CDR3 sequence is CATRESYEQYF. The CDR3 DNA sequence: TGTGCCACCAGGGAATCCTACGAGCAGTACTTC.

This sequence joins TRBV28 and TRBJ2-7; TRBD2 matches 10 bases. Germline assignment: CDR1 MDHEN and CDR2 SYDVKM. The CDR3 sequence is 15 residues long. J gave up 0 bases and V 4 bases, and 3 bases lay outside the gene matches. The chain's CDR3 is CASSSPSGSSYEQYF. In nucleotides, the CDR3 is TGTGCCAGCAGTTCCCCTAGCGGGAGCTCCTACGAGCAGTACTTC.

This clone was recorded at least ten times. The rearrangement uses TRBV28 and TRBJ1-3; no clear D. The germline CDR1 and CDR2 sequences are MDHEN and SYDVKM. The CDR3 has 17 amino acids. V gave up 1 base and J gave up 1 base, with 14 bases separating them. The DNA of the CDR3 is TGTGCCAGCAGTTTATATCGTAGGATGGGTTCTGGAAACACCATATATTTT. Its protein is CASSLYRRMGSGNTIYF.

This clone has at least ten counts. CDR3 in DNA: TGTGCCAGCAGCGTACCAGCGGGAGGGTTCGAGACCCAGTACTTC. Protein product: CASSVPAGGFETQYF. This chain uses TRBV9 with TRBJ2-5, with 10 bases lining up with TRBD2. The CDR3 length is 15 residues. V shed 1 base, J shed 5 bases, and the junction held 5 bases outside the gene matches. Germline lookup yields CDR1 SGDLS and CDR2 YYNGEE.

The chain is built from TRBV19 and TRBJ2-6; the match to TRBD2 covers 16 bases. In germline, CDR1 is LNHDA, CDR2 SQIVND (reference sequence). V shed 5 bases, J shed 5 bases, and the junction held 9 bases outside the gene matches. The CDR3 has 19 residues. The CDR3 sequence: CASSPGLAGGLHWANVLTF. CDR3 bases: TGTGCCAGTAGTCCGGGACTAGCGGGAGGGCTCCACTGGGCCAACGTCCTGACTTTC.

This clone was seen at least ten times. The V call is TRBV15, the J call TRBJ2-5; D might be TRBD2 (6 bases). CDR3 size: 18 residues. Per germline, CDR1 LNHNV and CDR2 YYDKDF (reference sequence). Between the trimmed V and J ends, which lost 0 bases and 5 bases, there was a span of 22 bases. The CDR3 region is CATSRDHLGRGGEETQYF. DNA for the CDR3: TGTGCCACCAGCAGAGATCACTTAGGGCGGGGCGGGGAGGAGACCCAGTACTTC.

This clone was counted a few times. In the same sample, other DNA sequences code for this CDR3. The DNA of the CDR3 is TGTGCCAGCAGTCAGGGACAGGGGAACTATGGCTACACCTTC. Encoded protein: CASSQGQGNYGYTF. The rearrangement links TRBV28 to TRBJ1-2; 10 nucleotides line up with TRBD1. The CDR3 contains 14 residues. In germline, CDR1 is MDHEN, CDR2 SYDVKM. V lost 5 bases, J lost 2 bases, and 2 bases stayed unmatched.